This TCR beta chain was captured by sequencing in a study of blood T cell repertoires in COVID-19 (dated by TCRdb to 2018 to 2020). Describing the broader study: Samples covering the acute and convalescent phases of COVID-19 were provided by collaborators in the United States, Italy and Spain. The prospective study material was composed of cDNA or gDNA derived from T cells, B-cell-depleted T cells, or PBMCs. Deeply sampled blood TCRbeta repertoires from subjects exposed to, actively infected with, or recovered from COVID-19 were included in the dataset. The repertoires were released in a freely available public database intended as a resource for research on the immune response to SARS-CoV-2. Samples came from the ongoing ImmuneRACE study (first 160 participants) plus 1,254 subjects from 6 global collaborators. The sample metadata nearly always contained a de-identified subject ID, COVID-19 status, age in years and sex. HLA class I and class II types, where available, came from metadata supplied by the sample provider rather than from assay-based typing. What the authors observed across the whole study: How much clinical and demographic metadata was included differed by source and by participant, and the metadata was provided uncurated.

The CDR3 spans 13 residues, from the cysteine through the phenylalanine. Only the CDR3 part of the read is kept: 39 bases, read in frame from the first base. The junction shows trimming of 6 bases on V and 1 base on J, and the gene matches do not reach 0 bases of it. According to the germline V gene, CDR1 reads WSHSY and CDR2 reads SAAADI. TCRbeta CDR3 regions were amplified from genomic DNA using the immunoSEQ Assay, a bias-controlled multiplex PCR. Per the authors' processing: The number of nucleated cells in each sample was estimated by amplification of reference gene primers within the assay. Sequence reads were collapsed and filtered to measure the absolute abundance of every unique TCRbeta CDR3 rearrangement. For each sample, productive Simpson clonality was calculated as the square root of Simpson's diversity index across productive rearrangements. TCRdb took over this immuneACCESS table, retaining in-frame rearrangements with V and J assigned. Such tables are incomplete; in checked studies, under half of the missing clones stem from an unresolved V gene, and the remainder is unexplained. V, J and clone size are those of that table, while D and trimming were read from the DNA. The sample table shows about 95,000 clones, and 81% are seen once. The ten largest clones capture around 4.7% of the sample.

At one collaborating source in Seattle, patients were enrolled during active infection and were followed longitudinally through the course of disease. Each collaborating institution followed its own protocols to collect whole blood in K2EDTA tubes. For TCRbeta analysis, collaborators shipped samples in one of three forms: frozen whole blood, isolated PBMCs, or DNA extracted from either of those sample types. Comment on this clone: The antigen it recognizes is unknown. The input lacks base qualities; no much larger clone sits a single base away.

Recombination connected TRBV10-2 to TRBJ2-5; 9 middle bases align to TRBD2. The sample comprised peripheral blood. This TCR derives from an elderly man with COVID-19, enrolled during active disease. This receptor has the CDR3 CASRAGGQETQYF. The nucleotides are TGCGCCAGCAGAGCGGGGGGCCAAGAGACCCAGTACTTC.